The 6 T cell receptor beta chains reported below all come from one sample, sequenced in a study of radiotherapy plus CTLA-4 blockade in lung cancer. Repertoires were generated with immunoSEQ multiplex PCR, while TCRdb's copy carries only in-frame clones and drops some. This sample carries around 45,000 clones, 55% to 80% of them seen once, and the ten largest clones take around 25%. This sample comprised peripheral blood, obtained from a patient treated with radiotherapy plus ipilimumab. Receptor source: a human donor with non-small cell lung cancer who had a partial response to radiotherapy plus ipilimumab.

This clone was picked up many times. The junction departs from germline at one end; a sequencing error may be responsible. The CDR3 nucleotides read TGTGCCAGCAGCCCTGGGACAGGGGGCAAACAGCCCCAGCATTTT. Its protein product is CASSPGTGGKQPQHF. V and J are TRBV7-2 and TRBJ1-5, with TRBD1 identical over 12 bases. This CDR3 spans 15 amino acids. Germline values: CDR1 SGHTA, CDR2 FQGNSA.

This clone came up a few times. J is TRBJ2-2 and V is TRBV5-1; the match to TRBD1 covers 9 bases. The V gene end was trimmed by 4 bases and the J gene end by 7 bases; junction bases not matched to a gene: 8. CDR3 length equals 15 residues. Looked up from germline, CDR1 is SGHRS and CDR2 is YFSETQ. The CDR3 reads CASSAGTGRLGELFF. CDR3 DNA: TGCGCCAGCAGCGCAGGGACAGGGCGTCTCGGGGAGCTGTTTTTT.

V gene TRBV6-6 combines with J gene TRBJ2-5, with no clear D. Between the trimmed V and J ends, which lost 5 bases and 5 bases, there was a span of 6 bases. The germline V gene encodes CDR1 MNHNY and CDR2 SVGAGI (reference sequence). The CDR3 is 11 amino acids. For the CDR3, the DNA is TGTGCCAGCAGTCCCCAGGAGACCCAGTACTTC. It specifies CASSPQETQYF.

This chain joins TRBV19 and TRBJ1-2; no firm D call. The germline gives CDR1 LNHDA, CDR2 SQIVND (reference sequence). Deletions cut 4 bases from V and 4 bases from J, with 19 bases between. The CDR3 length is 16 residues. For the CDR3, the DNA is TGTGCCAGTAGTAAAGTGGCGGTGGCGGATTTCTATGGCTACACCTTC. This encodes CASSKVAVADFYGYTF.

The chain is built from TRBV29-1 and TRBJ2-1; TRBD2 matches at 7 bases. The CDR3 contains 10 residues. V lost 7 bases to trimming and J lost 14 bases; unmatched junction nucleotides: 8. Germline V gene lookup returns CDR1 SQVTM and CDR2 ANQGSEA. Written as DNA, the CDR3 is TGCAGCGGGGGGGATCGGGGGGAGTTCTTC. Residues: CSGGDRGEFF.

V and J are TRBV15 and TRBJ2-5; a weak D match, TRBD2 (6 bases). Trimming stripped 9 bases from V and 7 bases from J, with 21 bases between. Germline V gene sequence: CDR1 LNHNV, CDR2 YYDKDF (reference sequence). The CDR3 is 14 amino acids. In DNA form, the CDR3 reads TGTGCCACATCCGGGGACTTAACCCAGGGGACCCAGTACTTC. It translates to CATSGDLTQGTQYF.